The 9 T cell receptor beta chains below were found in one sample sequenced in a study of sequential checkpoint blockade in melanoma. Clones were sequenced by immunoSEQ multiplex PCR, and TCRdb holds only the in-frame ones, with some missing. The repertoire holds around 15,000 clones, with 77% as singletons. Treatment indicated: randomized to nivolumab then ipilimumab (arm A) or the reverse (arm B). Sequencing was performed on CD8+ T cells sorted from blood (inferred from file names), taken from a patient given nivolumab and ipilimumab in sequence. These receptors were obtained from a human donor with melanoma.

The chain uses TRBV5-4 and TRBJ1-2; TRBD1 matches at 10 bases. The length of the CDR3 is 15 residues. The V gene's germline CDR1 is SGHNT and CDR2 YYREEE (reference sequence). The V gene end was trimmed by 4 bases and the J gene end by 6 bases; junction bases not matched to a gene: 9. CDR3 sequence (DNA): TGTGCCAGCAGCCCCCCCAGGACAGGGGGAGATGGCTACACCTTC. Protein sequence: CASSPPRTGGDGYTF.

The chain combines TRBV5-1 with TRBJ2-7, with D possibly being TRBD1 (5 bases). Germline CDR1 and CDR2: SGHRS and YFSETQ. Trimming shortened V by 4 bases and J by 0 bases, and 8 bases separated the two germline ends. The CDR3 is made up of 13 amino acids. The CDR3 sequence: CASSLDTSYEQYF. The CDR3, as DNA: TGCGCCAGCAGCCTGGACACCTCCTACGAGCAGTACTTC.

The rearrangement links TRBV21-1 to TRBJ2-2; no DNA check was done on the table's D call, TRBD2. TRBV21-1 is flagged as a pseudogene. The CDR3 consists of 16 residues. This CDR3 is CASFYRENWGTGELFF. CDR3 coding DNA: TGTGCCAGCTTCTACCGGGAGAATTGGGGGACCGGGGAGCTGTTTTTT.

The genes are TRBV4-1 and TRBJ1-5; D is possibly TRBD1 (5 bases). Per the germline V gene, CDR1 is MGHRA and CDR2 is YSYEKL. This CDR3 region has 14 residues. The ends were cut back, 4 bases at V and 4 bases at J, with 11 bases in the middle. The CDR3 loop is CASSPAGTNQPQHF. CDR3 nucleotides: TGCGCCAGCAGCCCCGCGGGGACGAATCAGCCCCAGCATTTT.

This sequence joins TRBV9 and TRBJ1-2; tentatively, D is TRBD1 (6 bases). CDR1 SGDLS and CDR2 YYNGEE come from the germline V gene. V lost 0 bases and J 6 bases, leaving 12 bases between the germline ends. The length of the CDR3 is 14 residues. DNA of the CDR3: TGTGCCAGCAGCGTAGGCACAGGGCTACATGGCTACACCTTC. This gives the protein CASSVGTGLHGYTF.

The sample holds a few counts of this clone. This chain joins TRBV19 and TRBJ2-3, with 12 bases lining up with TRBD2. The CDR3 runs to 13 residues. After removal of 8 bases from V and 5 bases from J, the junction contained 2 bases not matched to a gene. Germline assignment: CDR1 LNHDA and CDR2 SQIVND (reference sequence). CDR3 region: CASLAGGRDTQYF. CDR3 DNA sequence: TGTGCCAGTCTAGCGGGAGGGAGAGATACGCAGTATTTT. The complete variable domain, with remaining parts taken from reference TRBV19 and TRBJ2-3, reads DGGITQSPKYLFRKEGQNVTLSCEQNLNHDAMYWYRQDPGQGLRLIYYSQIVNDFQKGDIAEGYSVSREKKESFPLTVTSAQKNPTAFYLCASLAGGRDTQYFGPGTRLTVL.

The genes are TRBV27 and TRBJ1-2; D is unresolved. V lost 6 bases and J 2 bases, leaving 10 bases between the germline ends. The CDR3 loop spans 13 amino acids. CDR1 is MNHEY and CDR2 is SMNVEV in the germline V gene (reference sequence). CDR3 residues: CASSMGGNYGYTF. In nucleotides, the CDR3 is TGTGCCAGCAGCATGGGAGGGAACTATGGCTACACCTTC.

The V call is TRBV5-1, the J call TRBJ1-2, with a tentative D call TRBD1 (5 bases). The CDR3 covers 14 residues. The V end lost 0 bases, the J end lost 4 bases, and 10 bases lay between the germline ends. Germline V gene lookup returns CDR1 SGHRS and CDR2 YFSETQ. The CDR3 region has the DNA TGCGCCAGCAGCTTGGAGGGTGGGGCCTATGGCTACACCTTC. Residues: CASSLEGGAYGYTF.

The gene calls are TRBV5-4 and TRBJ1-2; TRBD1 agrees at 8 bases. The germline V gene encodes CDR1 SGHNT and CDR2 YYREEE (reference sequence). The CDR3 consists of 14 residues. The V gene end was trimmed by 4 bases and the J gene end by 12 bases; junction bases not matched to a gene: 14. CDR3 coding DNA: TGTGCCAGCAGCATCCTTCAATACGGGACAGGAGACACCTTC. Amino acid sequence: CASSILQYGTGDTF. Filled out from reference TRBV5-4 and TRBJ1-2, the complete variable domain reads ETGVTQSPTHLIKTRGQQVTLRCSSQSGHNTVSWYQQALGQGPQFIFQYYREEENGRGNFPPRFSGLQFPNYSSELNVNALELDDSALYLCASSILQYGTGDTFGSGTRLTVV.